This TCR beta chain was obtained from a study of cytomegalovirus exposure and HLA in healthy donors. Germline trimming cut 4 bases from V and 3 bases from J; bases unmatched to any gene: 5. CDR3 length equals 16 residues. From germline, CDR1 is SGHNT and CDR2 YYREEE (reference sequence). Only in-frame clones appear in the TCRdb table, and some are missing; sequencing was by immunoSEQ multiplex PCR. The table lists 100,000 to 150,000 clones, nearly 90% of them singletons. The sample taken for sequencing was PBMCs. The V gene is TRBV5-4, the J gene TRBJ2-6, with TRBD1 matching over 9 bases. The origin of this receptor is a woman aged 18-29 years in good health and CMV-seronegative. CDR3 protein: CASSTRQGGGANVLTF. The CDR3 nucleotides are TGTGCCAGCAGCACGCGACAGGGGGGTGGGGCCAACGTCCTGACTTTC.